What follows describes a single T cell receptor (delta chain). Its antigen remains unidentified. The protein in TCRdb stems from a much larger clone and differs at residue 4 from this DNA's translation, likely a read error; here the protein is translated from the DNA. Each sorted gammadelta sample had TRG and TRD chains sequenced. TCRdb made new clone calls on the multiplex PCR reads using CATT. This sample has approximately 93,000 delta-chain clones, with roughly 0.98% found just once. The data originate from a study of γδ T cells in repeated Plasmodium falciparum infection. Study information: Age- and gender-matched Australian children served as comparison for malaria-exposed Malian children.

Flow sorting of PBMC yielded separate Vgamma9/Vdelta2+ and Vdelta2-negative gammadelta T cell populations for bulk repertoire analysis. Study-level points and caveats: Many TCRgamma sequences overlapped between individuals in stable Vgamma9/Vdelta2+ repertoires.

Germline V gene data show CDR1 as TSWWSYY and CDR2 as QGS. There are 18 residues in the CDR3. The gene calls are TRDV1 and TRDJ4; possible D gene TRDD3, 6 bases. The receptor comes from a pool of human donors (malaria-infected and uninfected, not separated). The material sequenced was gamma-delta T cells from blood. DNA of the CDR3: TGTGCTCTTTGGGAACTGGCCCAATTACGGGGGAGGACCAGACCCCTGATCTTT. Its protein is CALWELAQLRGRTRPLIF.